This TCR beta chain was sequenced in a study of T cell responses to AZD1222 COVID-19 vaccine. The protocol was immunoSEQ multiplex PCR, while the TCRdb copy is restricted to in-frame clones and leaves out a portion. The sample carries under 170,000 clones, around nine tenths recorded once. Doses given second, at about 4 or about 12 weeks, were pooled. V gave up 0 bases and J gave up 0 bases, with 7 bases separating them. The CDR3 is 15 residues long. CDR1 and CDR2 from the germline V gene are SGHDT and YYEEEE. This specimen consisted of peripheral blood, obtained 28 days after the second AZD1222 dose. The chain is built from TRBV5-6 and TRBJ1-5, with D possibly being TRBD1 (6 bases). The origin of this receptor is an adult who received the AZD1222 COVID-19 vaccine. The CDR3 loop reads CASSLGTDSNQPQHF. In DNA, the CDR3 is TGTGCCAGCAGCTTGGGGACAGATAGCAATCAGCCCCAGCATTTT.